These 20 T cell receptor beta chains share one sample of origin, sequenced in a study of blood T cells in healthy people across ages. A second about 7 to 12 cycle PCR used barcoded and J-beta primers. TCRdb passed the 5' RACE reads through MiXCR, listing each CDR3 protein once. The table records around 1,600,000 distinct CDR3 sequences, roughly 43% of them present only once. The sequenced sample consisted of blood. These receptors came from a woman in her late teens or twenties in good health.

This clonotype was counted only a few times. The chain recombines TRBV3-1 with TRBJ2-7; D remains unclear. Germline lookup yields CDR1 LGHDT and CDR2 YNNKEL (reference sequence). This CDR3 comprises 14 residues. Trimming shortened V by 3 bases and J by 5 bases, and 14 bases separated the two germline ends. Here the CDR3 reads CASSHRRGSNEQYF. The CDR3 region has the DNA TGTGCCAGCAGCCATCGCCGCGGATCAAACGAGCAGTACTTC.

The sample holds a few counts of this clonotype. J is TRBJ1-5 and V is TRBV3-1; 7 nucleotides align to TRBD1. V lost 5 bases to trimming and J lost 4 bases; unmatched junction nucleotides: 5. Germline assignment: CDR1 LGHDT and CDR2 YNNKEL (reference sequence). The CDR3 runs 14 residues. The CDR3 nucleotides read TGTGCCAGCAGCAAGGGGACAGCTAATCAGCCCCAGCATTTT. Protein product: CASSKGTANQPQHF.

The chain couples TRBV6-1 to TRBJ2-1; D gene unclear. The CDR3 runs 14 residues. V dropped 8 bases and J dropped 0 bases, with 11 bases sitting between them. CDR1 is MNHNS and CDR2 is SASEGT in the germline V gene. The CDR3 coding sequence is TGTGCCAGCCGCTTACAGAGCTCCTACAATGAGCAGTTCTTC. Residues: CASRLQSSYNEQFF.

V gene TRBV6-2 or TRBV6-3 combines with J gene TRBJ1-1; the D gene is possibly TRBD1 (5 bases). The length of the CDR3 is 14 residues. Per the germline V gene, CDR1 is MNHEY and CDR2 is SVGEGT. V was clipped by 6 bases and J by 3 bases, with 14 bases between them. DNA of the CDR3: TGTGCCAGCAGCAATCGGGGGTCTCACACTGAAGCTTTCTTT. Residues: CASSNRGSHTEAFF.

This rearrangement joins TRBV12-3 or TRBV12-4 to TRBJ2-3; D unresolved. The CDR3 is 15 amino acids. V lost 6 bases to trimming and J lost 1 base, with 14 bases between them. CDR3 in amino acids: CASSPGLVGTDTQYF. DNA of the CDR3: TGTGCCAGCAGCCCCGGGTTAGTGGGCACAGATACGCAGTATTTT.

This chain connects TRBV12-3 or TRBV12-4 to TRBJ2-7; 9 nucleotides match TRBD2. This CDR3 has 15 residues. V trimming: 3 bases; J trimming: 0 bases; junction bases outside the gene matches: 3. The CDR3 DNA is TGTGCCAGCAGTTTTTCGACTAGCGGCTCCTACGAGCAGTACTTC. Amino acids: CASSFSTSGSYEQYF.

This clonotype was counted only a few times. This chain connects TRBV20-1 to TRBJ2-1; D might be TRBD1 (6 bases). Trimming took off 8 bases at V and 0 bases at J, with 20 bases between the two ends. This CDR3 has 16 residues. Germline V gives CDR1 DFQATT, CDR2 SNEGSKA (reference sequence). The CDR3 DNA reads TGCAGTACCATATACCAGGGGCCTTTCTCCTACAATGAGCAGTTCTTC. This codes for CSTIYQGPFSYNEQFF.

This clonotype was picked up many times. The chain couples TRBV9 to TRBJ2-7; tentatively, D is TRBD1 (5 bases). The germline V gene has CDR1 SGDLS and CDR2 YYNGEE. There are 14 residues in the CDR3. Trimming stripped 0 bases from V and 2 bases from J, with 9 bases between. The CDR3 protein is CASSVGAGTYEQYF. The CDR3 DNA follows: TGTGCCAGCAGCGTAGGTGCAGGGACCTACGAGCAGTACTTC.

The chain links TRBV2 to TRBJ1-2; D may be TRBD1 (6 bases). Germline-derived CDR1 and CDR2 are SNHLY and FYNNEI. The CDR3 contains 14 residues. Trimming shortened V by 4 bases and J by 0 bases, and 9 bases separated the two germline ends. The CDR3 nucleotides are TGTGCCAGCAGTGTCCGGACAGCTAACTATGGCTACACCTTC. This encodes CASSVRTANYGYTF. The whole variable domain, filled in from reference TRBV2 and TRBJ1-2, reads EPEVTQTPSHQVTQMGQEVILRCVPISNHLYFYWYRQILGQKVEFLVSFYNNEISEKSEIFDDQFSVERPDGSNFTLKIRSTKLEDSAMYFCASSVRTANYGYTFGSGTRLTVV.

The chain employs TRBV7-2 and TRBJ2-7; TRBD2 matches at 8 bases. The end of the DNA fits TRBJ2-5 better, so the J call may be wrong. Per germline, CDR1 SGHTA and CDR2 FQGNSA. The CDR3 is 14 amino acids. The CDR3: CASSTIAGKETQYF. The CDR3 DNA reads TGTGCCAGCAGCACCATAGCGGGGAAGGAGACCCAGTACTTC.

J is TRBJ2-1 and V is TRBV20-1, with D possibly being TRBD1 (6 bases). Germline CDR1 reads DFQATT; CDR2 reads SNEGSKA (reference sequence). V was pared by 5 bases and J by 4 bases, with 15 bases between. This CDR3 contains 14 residues. Here the CDR3 DNA reads TGCAGTGCTGTAGACAGGAGGAGTTACAATGAGCAGTTCTTC. Its translation is CSAVDRRSYNEQFF.

This clonotype was counted only a few times. The chain has TRBV9 and TRBJ2-7, with a tentative D call TRBD1 (6 bases). V was clipped by 0 bases and J by 3 bases, with 13 bases between them. This CDR3 region has 15 residues. Per germline, CDR1 SGDLS and CDR2 YYNGEE. The CDR3 region has the DNA TGTGCCAGCAGCGTAGGACAGGATGCTTACTACGAGCAGTACTTC. Translated: CASSVGQDAYYEQYF.

The V and J genes are TRBV6-1 and TRBJ2-5, with TRBD2 identical over 9 bases. The junction had 18 bases not matched to a gene; V was cut back by 2 bases and J by 11 bases. The CDR3 length is 17 residues. Germline lookup yields CDR1 MNHNS and CDR2 SASEGT. The CDR3 sequence: CASSELANLAGYNEQYF. The CDR3 bases are TGTGCCAGCAGTGAACTGGCCAACCTAGCGGGATACAATGAGCAGTACTTC.

This clonotype was seen only a few times. The chain links TRBV4-2 to TRBJ2-1, with a tentative D call TRBD1 (6 bases). The CDR3 consists of 18 residues. Trimming removed 1 base from V and 5 bases from J, with 21 bases in between. The germline V gene has CDR1 LGHNA and CDR2 YNFKEQ. The CDR3, as DNA: TGTGCCAGCAGCCAAGCTCGATTGACAGGCCCAAATAACAATGAGCAGTTCTTC. Protein: CASSQARLTGPNNNEQFF.

The CDR3 loop is CASSEALTANQPQHF. The CDR3 DNA reads TGTGCCAGCAGTGAAGCGCTCACGGCTAATCAGCCCCAGCATTTT. This chain joins TRBV2 and TRBJ1-5; no firm D call. The CDR3 covers 15 residues. Germline-derived CDR1 and CDR2 are SNHLY and FYNNEI. V was trimmed by 0 bases and J by 4 bases, leaving 10 bases between them.

The chain joins TRBV7-9 to TRBJ2-7, with D perhaps matching TRBD2 (6 bases). With 4 bases removed from V and 10 bases from J, the gap between germline ends came to 23 bases. CDR3 length: 15 residues. Germline V lookup: CDR1 SEHNR, CDR2 FQNEAQ (reference sequence). The chain's CDR3 is CASSSLGGVKEIQYF. The CDR3 bases are TGTGCCAGCAGCTCTCTGGGAGGCGTAAAAGAGATCCAGTACTTC.

This clonotype was seen a few times. The chain employs TRBV5-1 and TRBJ2-1; 7 bases line up with TRBD1. J lost 15 bases, V lost 4 bases, and 13 bases had no gene match. Germline CDR1 SGHRS, CDR2 YFSETQ. This CDR3 has 13 amino acids. The CDR3: CASSVRTGTDGFF. DNA of the CDR3: TGCGCCAGCAGCGTACGAACCGGGACAGACGGGTTCTTC.

CDR3 protein: CASSLVGGRSYEQYF. The CDR3 DNA is TGTGCCAGCAGTTTAGTTGGGGGCCGATCCTACGAGCAGTACTTC. This chain links TRBV27 with TRBJ2-7; tentative D call: TRBD1 (6 bases). V was pared by 2 bases and J by 1 base, with 12 bases between. Germline V gene data show CDR1 as MNHEY and CDR2 as SMNVEV (reference sequence). The CDR3 runs to 15 residues.

This clonotype was counted between two and nine times. V is TRBV27 and J is TRBJ1-2; D is uncertain. The CDR3 runs 14 residues. Deletions cut 5 bases from V and 4 bases from J, with 14 bases between. CDR1 is MNHEY, CDR2 SMNVEV, per germline (reference sequence). The CDR3 spells CASSPGSGLYGYTF. CDR3 in DNA: TGTGCCAGCAGTCCGGGCTCCGGTCTCTATGGCTACACCTTC.

In the case of this clonotype: Since no conserved phenylalanine or tryptophan closes the CDR3, a read error is the likely cause. This chain uses TRBV29-1 with TRBJ2-7, with TRBD2 as a possible D gene (6 bases). V dropped 1 base and J dropped 2 bases, with 12 bases sitting between them. CDR3 length: 14 residues. Germline V gives CDR1 SQVTM, CDR2 ANQGSEA. The CDR3 DNA is TGCAGCGTTGAAGCGTCGGGGGACCCCTACGAGCAGTACTTG. It translates to CSVEASGDPYEQYL.